The present TCR beta chain was sequenced within a study of tumor-infiltrating lymphocytes in primary liver carcinoma. Starting from around 0.45 ug of total RNA, TCR beta cDNA was produced with a primer in the constant region. Construction of TCR beta libraries relied on three successive nested multiplex PCR rounds employing slightly modified ARM-PCR. A C-beta reverse primer and TRBV1-TRBV30 forward primers served in each of the first two PCR rounds, at 10 cycles apiece. In TCRdb, the multiplex PCR reads were re-called with MiXCR into one record per CDR3 protein. The table has roughly 55,000 distinct CDR3 sequences, 70% to 85% seen once. The CDR3 contains 14 residues. Germline V gene lookup returns CDR1 SGHAT and CDR2 FQNNGV. Trimming took off 8 bases at V and 9 bases at J, with 20 bases between the two ends. The study co-extracted DNA and RNA from 20-30 mg of unsorted bulk tissue.

Sequenced sample: liver tumor tissue from sampling region 2. Subset: tumor region T2, inferior pole. The clonotype originates from a man aged 40-50 years with primary liver carcinoma and hepatitis B virus infection. The chain couples TRBV11-2 to TRBJ2-1, with D possibly being TRBD1 or TRBD2 (5 bases each). The CDR3 spells CASSKRQGHIEQFF. The CDR3 nucleotides read TGTGCCAGCTCCAAGCGGCAGGGCCACATTGAGCAGTTCTTC.